The entry below describes one TCR beta chain. TCRdb keeps only in-frame clones here, not all; method: immunoSEQ multiplex PCR. The sample carries some 19,000 clones, around 89% recorded once. Germline V lookup: CDR1 SNHLY, CDR2 FYNNEI. This CDR3 is built from 15 residues. The V end lost 1 base, the J end lost 2 bases, and 9 bases lay between the germline ends. This entry comes from a study of PD-L1 blockade in urothelial cancer. Study context: A median blood sample held about 140,000 T cells and approximately 80,000 unique TCRs.

This receptor was taken from a woman aged 60 to 75 with urothelial cancer. The rearrangement uses TRBV2 and TRBJ1-5; no definite D call. Sequenced material: PBMCs, taken around atezolizumab (anti-PD-L1) treatment. The CDR3 loop reads CASSEGHQGNQPQHF. The DNA for the CDR3 is TGTGCCAGCAGTGAAGGTCACCAGGGCAATCAGCCCCAGCATTTT.